This T cell receptor beta chain originates from a study of a mutant IDH1 vaccine in newly diagnosed glioma. Points on this clone: The antigen remains undetermined.

The protocol was immunoSEQ multiplex PCR, while the TCRdb copy is restricted to in-frame clones and leaves out a portion. The sample records tens of thousands of clones, 82% being singletons. The time point was: week 5, during vaccination. In every dose of vaccine, 300 ug of mutant IDH1 20-mer peptide was given alongside topical imiquimod. V dropped 5 bases and J dropped 6; count of bases not matched to a gene: 13. The V gene's germline CDR1 is SGHTA and CDR2 FQGNSA. The CDR3 sequence is 16 residues long. Sequenced material: PBMCs, taken from a glioma patient whose treatment included an IDH1 peptide vaccine. This receptor was taken from a woman under 30 with glioma. Some clones in this sample may be carry-over from other donors' samples. The gene calls are TRBV7-2 and TRBJ2-5, with 9 bases fitting TRBD2. The CDR3 bases are TGTGCCAGCAGCGACCACGTGGCGGGGGGGAGGAAGACCCAGTACTTC. Translated, it gives CASSDHVAGGRKTQYF.